Listed below are T cell receptor beta chains from one sample, sequenced in a study of blood T cell repertoires in COVID-19. Assay used: immunoSEQ multiplex PCR; TCRdb lists only in-frame clones, some missing. The data show approximately 400,000 clones, 70% to 90% seen once. Sequencing used PBMCs or T cells enriched from blood (not recorded which). These receptors were taken from a man aged 30 to 45 who had recovered from COVID-19. Each CDR3 is given with its conserved first and last residue. Each record gives: D gene, clone size, V gene, J gene, CDR3 protein, CDR3 DNA. A D gene is named only where the DNA matches it firmly. Size values are once, few and many counts, or a class for expanded clones, and some rows have none.

d_call: .
clone_size: .
v_call: TRBV12-3/TRBV12-4
j_call: TRBJ1-1
cdr3_aa: CASSLARQQAFF
cdr3_nt: TGTGCCAGCAGTTTAGCGAGACAACAAGCTTTCTTT

d_call: .
clone_size: .
v_call: TRBV6-5
j_call: TRBJ1-1
cdr3_aa: CASSPFRGTEAFF
cdr3_nt: TGTGCCAGCAGTCCATTTCGGGGAACTGAAGCTTTCTTT

d_call: .
clone_size: .
v_call: TRBV2
j_call: TRBJ2-6
cdr3_aa: CASRTYSGANVLTF
cdr3_nt: TGTGCCAGCAGAACCTACTCTGGGGCCAACGTCCTGACTTTC

d_call: TRBD1
clone_size: .
v_call: TRBV10-3
j_call: TRBJ2-7
cdr3_aa: CAINDRDHEQYF
cdr3_nt: TGTGCCATCAACGACAGGGACCACGAGCAGTACTTC

d_call: .
clone_size: .
v_call: TRBV9
j_call: TRBJ1-1
cdr3_aa: CASSVVSPGTEAFF
cdr3_nt: TGTGCCAGCAGCGTAGTATCCCCGGGGACAGAAGCTTTCTTT

d_call: .
clone_size: .
v_call: TRBV27
j_call: TRBJ1-1
cdr3_aa: CASIWGREAFF
cdr3_nt: TGTGCCAGCATCTGGGGCAGGGAAGCTTTCTTT

d_call: .
clone_size: .
v_call: TRBV21-1
j_call: TRBJ1-1
cdr3_aa: CASSKNCPRQGLIMNTEAFF
cdr3_nt: TGTGCCAGCAGCAAAAACTGCCCCCGACAGGGGTTAATCATGAACACTGAAGCTTTCTTT

d_call: TRBD1
clone_size: .
v_call: TRBV2
j_call: TRBJ2-7
cdr3_aa: CASSTGTGGDEQYF
cdr3_nt: TGTGCCAGCAGTACCGGGACAGGGGGCGACGAGCAGTACTTC

d_call: .
clone_size: .
v_call: TRBV10-3
j_call: TRBJ1-1
cdr3_aa: CAISEARGNTEAFF
cdr3_nt: TGTGCCATCAGTGAGGCCAGGGGGAACACTGAAGCTTTCTTT

d_call: TRBD1
clone_size: .
v_call: TRBV10-3
j_call: TRBJ1-2
cdr3_aa: CAISRDSPYGYTF
cdr3_nt: TGTGCCATCAGCCGGGACAGCCCTTATGGCTACACCTTC

d_call: TRBD1
clone_size: .
v_call: TRBV7-2
j_call: TRBJ1-3
cdr3_aa: CASSPRDRGRAGNTIYF
cdr3_nt: TGTGCCAGCAGCCCGCGCGACAGGGGGCGGGCTGGAAACACCATATATTTT

d_call: .
clone_size: .
v_call: TRBV18
j_call: TRBJ1-3
cdr3_aa: CASSPGRPSSGNTIYF
cdr3_nt: TGTGCCAGCTCACCAGGCAGGCCAAGCTCTGGAAACACCATATATTTT

d_call: .
clone_size: .
v_call: TRBV30
j_call: TRBJ2-5
cdr3_aa: CAWSVLSQETQYF
cdr3_nt: TGTGCCTGGAGTGTACTAAGTCAAGAGACCCAGTACTTC

d_call: TRBD1
clone_size: .
v_call: TRBV6-5
j_call: TRBJ1-2
cdr3_aa: CASCYRQGNGYTF
cdr3_nt: TGTGCCAGCTGTTACCGACAGGGGAATGGCTACACCTTC

d_call: .
clone_size: .
v_call: TRBV16
j_call: TRBJ1-2
cdr3_aa: CASSQSEPWRVGYGYTF
cdr3_nt: TGTGCCAGCAGCCAATCGGAACCCTGGCGGGTGGGGTATGGCTACACCTTC

d_call: .
clone_size: .
v_call: TRBV6-5
j_call: TRBJ2-3
cdr3_aa: CASRFTSREADTQYF
cdr3_nt: TGTGCCAGCAGATTCACAAGCCGGGAAGCAGATACGCAGTATTTT

d_call: TRBD2
clone_size: .
v_call: TRBV18
j_call: TRBJ2-1
cdr3_aa: CASSPGLVEYNEQFF
cdr3_nt: TGTGCCAGCTCCCCCGGACTAGTTGAGTACAATGAGCAGTTCTTC

d_call: .
clone_size: .
v_call: TRBV19
j_call: TRBJ2-6
cdr3_aa: CASSRGFSGANVLTF
cdr3_nt: TGTGCCAGTAGTCGAGGTTTCTCTGGGGCCAACGTCCTGACTTTC

d_call: .
clone_size: .
v_call: TRBV12-3/TRBV12-4
j_call: TRBJ2-1
cdr3_aa: CASSLMVSSEQFF
cdr3_nt: TGTGCCAGCAGTTTGATGGTTTCGAGTGAGCAGTTCTTC

d_call: .
clone_size: .
v_call: TRBV5-1
j_call: TRBJ1-1
cdr3_aa: CASSLGGQRRNTEAFF
cdr3_nt: TGCGCCAGCAGCTTGGGGGGACAACGACGGAACACTGAAGCTTTCTTT

d_call: TRBD2
clone_size: .
v_call: TRBV11-1
j_call: TRBJ2-1
cdr3_aa: CASSNRVAGGHEQFF
cdr3_nt: TGTGCCAGCAGCAATAGGGTAGCGGGGGGTCATGAGCAGTTCTTC

d_call: TRBD2
clone_size: few
v_call: TRBV2
j_call: TRBJ2-1
cdr3_aa: CASSVERGPYNEQFF
cdr3_nt: TGTGCCAGCAGTGTGGAGCGGGGGCCCTACAATGAGCAGTTCTTC

d_call: .
clone_size: .
v_call: TRBV9
j_call: TRBJ2-7
cdr3_aa: CASSEGVGTSYEQYF
cdr3_nt: TGTGCCAGCAGCGAGGGGGTGGGGACCTCCTACGAGCAGTACTTC

d_call: .
clone_size: few
v_call: TRBV5-1
j_call: TRBJ2-6
cdr3_aa: CASRSRDSRYSGANVLTF
cdr3_nt: TGCGCCAGCAGGAGTAGGGACTCCCGTTACTCTGGGGCCAACGTCCTGACTTTC

d_call: .
clone_size: once
v_call: TRBV7-9
j_call: TRBJ1-1
cdr3_aa: CASSLGQGLFTEAFF
cdr3_nt: TGTGCCAGCAGCTTAGGGCAGGGGCTCTTTACTGAAGCTTTCTTT

d_call: .
clone_size: .
v_call: TRBV7-9
j_call: TRBJ2-7
cdr3_aa: CASSPSPGHSGEQYF
cdr3_nt: TGTGCCAGCAGCCCCTCCCCGGGACATTCCGGCGAGCAGTACTTC

d_call: .
clone_size: .
v_call: TRBV7-2
j_call: TRBJ2-4
cdr3_aa: CASSLADGGRENIQYF
cdr3_nt: TGTGCCAGCAGCTTAGCGGACGGGGGAAGGGAAAACATTCAGTACTTC

d_call: .
clone_size: .
v_call: TRBV5-1
j_call: TRBJ2-1
cdr3_aa: CASSLTSSSYNEQFF
cdr3_nt: TGCGCCAGCAGCTTGACTTCTAGCTCCTACAATGAGCAGTTCTTC

d_call: TRBD2
clone_size: once
v_call: TRBV29-1
j_call: TRBJ2-1
cdr3_aa: CSVSPGLAGGTTYNEQFF
cdr3_nt: TGCAGCGTTAGCCCGGGACTAGCGGGGGGGACCACTTACAATGAGCAGTTCTTC

d_call: .
clone_size: .
v_call: TRBV7-7
j_call: TRBJ1-2
cdr3_aa: CASREITGSYYGYTF
cdr3_nt: TGTGCCAGCAGGGAGATTACAGGGTCTTACTATGGCTACACCTTC

d_call: TRBD1
clone_size: .
v_call: TRBV3-1/TRBV3-2
j_call: TRBJ1-1
cdr3_aa: CASSRGQGNTEAFF
cdr3_nt: TGTGCCAGCAGCCGTGGACAGGGGAACACTGAAGCTTTCTTT

d_call: .
clone_size: .
v_call: TRBV6-6
j_call: TRBJ1-4
cdr3_aa: CASSYPEQGEKLFF
cdr3_nt: TGTGCCAGCAGTTACCCCGAACAGGGTGAAAAACTGTTTTTT

d_call: .
clone_size: .
v_call: TRBV2
j_call: TRBJ1-1
cdr3_aa: CASPNRLNTEAFF
cdr3_nt: TGTGCCAGCCCCAACAGGTTGAACACTGAAGCTTTCTTT

d_call: .
clone_size: .
v_call: TRBV6-5
j_call: TRBJ1-1
cdr3_aa: CASSSTGFGEAFF
cdr3_nt: TGTGCCAGCAGTTCCACGGGTTTCGGTGAAGCTTTCTTT

d_call: .
clone_size: .
v_call: TRBV7-3
j_call: TRBJ2-6
cdr3_aa: CASSPQIGVSGANVLTF
cdr3_nt: TGTGCCAGCAGCCCTCAGATAGGGGTCTCTGGGGCCAACGTCCTGACTTTC

d_call: .
clone_size: .
v_call: TRBV19
j_call: TRBJ1-6
cdr3_aa: CASSPIRNSPLHF
cdr3_nt: TGTGCCAGTAGTCCCATCCGGAATTCACCCCTCCACTTT

d_call: TRBD1
clone_size: .
v_call: TRBV15
j_call: TRBJ1-4
cdr3_aa: CATSKPGQGPNEKLFF
cdr3_nt: TGTGCCACCAGCAAACCGGGACAGGGTCCTAATGAAAAACTGTTTTTT

d_call: TRBD1
clone_size: .
v_call: TRBV27
j_call: TRBJ1-2
cdr3_aa: CASSYSLGDRGDYGYTF
cdr3_nt: TGTGCCAGCAGCTACTCCCTCGGGGACAGGGGTGACTATGGCTACACCTTC

d_call: .
clone_size: .
v_call: TRBV6-6
j_call: TRBJ1-1
cdr3_aa: CASTKGQTEAFF
cdr3_nt: TGTGCCAGCACCAAGGGGCAAACTGAAGCTTTCTTT

d_call: .
clone_size: .
v_call: TRBV5-4
j_call: TRBJ1-6
cdr3_aa: CASKTGTNSPLHF
cdr3_nt: TGTGCCAGTAAGACAGGAACTAATTCACCCCTCCACTTT

d_call: .
clone_size: .
v_call: TRBV11-2
j_call: TRBJ1-6
cdr3_aa: CASSFSDSNSPLHF
cdr3_nt: TGTGCCAGCAGCTTTTCGGACAGTAATTCACCCCTCCACTTT

d_call: TRBD1
clone_size: .
v_call: TRBV10-3
j_call: TRBJ2-3
cdr3_aa: CAISESGTGVGDTQYF
cdr3_nt: TGTGCCATCAGTGAGTCCGGGACAGGGGTGGGAGATACGCAGTATTTT

d_call: .
clone_size: .
v_call: TRBV29-1
j_call: TRBJ1-1
cdr3_aa: CSVPSSTEAFF
cdr3_nt: TGCAGCGTCCCAAGCTCCACTGAAGCTTTCTTT

d_call: .
clone_size: .
v_call: TRBV6-2/TRBV6-3
j_call: TRBJ2-2
cdr3_aa: CASSWGRGTGELFF
cdr3_nt: TGTGCCAGCAGTTGGGGCCGGGGGACCGGGGAGCTGTTTTTT

d_call: TRBD1
clone_size: .
v_call: TRBV29-1
j_call: TRBJ1-1
cdr3_aa: CSVPYRGDTEAFF
cdr3_nt: TGCAGCGTTCCTTACAGGGGTGACACTGAAGCTTTCTTT

d_call: .
clone_size: .
v_call: TRBV7-2
j_call: TRBJ2-5
cdr3_aa: CASSLRGGETQYF
cdr3_nt: TGTGCCAGCAGCTTAAGGGGGGGGGAGACCCAGTACTTC

d_call: TRBD1
clone_size: once
v_call: TRBV25-1
j_call: TRBJ2-1
cdr3_aa: CASLSTGANEQFF
cdr3_nt: TGTGCCAGTCTCAGTACAGGGGCGAATGAGCAGTTCTTC

d_call: .
clone_size: few
v_call: TRBV3-1/TRBV3-2
j_call: TRBJ2-1
cdr3_aa: CASSHLANYNEQFF
cdr3_nt: TGTGCCAGCAGCCATTTAGCGAATTACAATGAGCAGTTCTTC

d_call: .
clone_size: .
v_call: TRBV30
j_call: TRBJ2-7
cdr3_aa: CAWGRRGEQYF
cdr3_nt: TGTGCCTGGGGCCGCAGGGGCGAGCAGTACTTC

d_call: .
clone_size: .
v_call: TRBV10-1
j_call: TRBJ2-3
cdr3_aa: CASSDPGLGYGTQYF
cdr3_nt: TGCGCCAGCAGTGACCCGGGATTAGGATACGGTACGCAGTATTTT

d_call: TRBD1
clone_size: .
v_call: TRBV29-1
j_call: TRBJ1-2
cdr3_aa: CSVERDSSNYGYTF
cdr3_nt: TGCAGCGTTGAACGGGACAGCTCTAACTATGGCTACACCTTC

d_call: .
clone_size: .
v_call: TRBV21-1
j_call: TRBJ2-3
cdr3_aa: CASSKGIRDTACTWDTQYF
cdr3_nt: TGTGCCAGCAGCAAAGGGATCAGGGACACCGCCTGTACATGGGATACGCAGTATTTT

d_call: .
clone_size: .
v_call: TRBV5-1
j_call: TRBJ2-7
cdr3_aa: CASSPGTPPTYEQYF
cdr3_nt: TGCGCCAGCAGCCCCGGGACTCCTCCTACCTACGAGCAGTACTTC

d_call: .
clone_size: .
v_call: TRBV5-1
j_call: TRBJ2-3
cdr3_aa: CASSLPTGVADTQYF
cdr3_nt: TGCGCCAGCAGCCTCCCCACAGGAGTGGCAGATACGCAGTATTTT

d_call: .
clone_size: .
v_call: TRBV6-5
j_call: TRBJ1-6
cdr3_aa: CASSSRPQETLHF
cdr3_nt: TGTGCCAGCAGTTCTAGACCCCAAGAAACCCTCCACTTT